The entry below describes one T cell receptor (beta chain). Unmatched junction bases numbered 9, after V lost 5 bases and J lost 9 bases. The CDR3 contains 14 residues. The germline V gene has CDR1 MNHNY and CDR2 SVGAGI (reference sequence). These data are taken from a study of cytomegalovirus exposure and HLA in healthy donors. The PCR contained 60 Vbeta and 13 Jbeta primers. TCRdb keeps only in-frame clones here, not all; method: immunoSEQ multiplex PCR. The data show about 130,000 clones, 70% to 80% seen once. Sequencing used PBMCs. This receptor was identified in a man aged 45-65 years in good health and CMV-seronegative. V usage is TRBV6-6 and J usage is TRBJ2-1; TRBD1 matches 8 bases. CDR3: CASSGGQGSGEQFF. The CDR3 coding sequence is TGTGCCAGCAGTGGCGGACAGGGTTCGGGTGAGCAGTTCTTC.